The 25 T cell receptor beta chains in this list originate from one sample, sequenced in a study of human T cells and chemical hapten exposure. Indicated time point: pre-sensitization, week 0. Treatment of the sample: therapeutic diphenylcyclopropenone sensitization with weekly scalp DPC. TCRdb re-called the RACE reads through MiXCR, storing one row per CDR3 protein. The data show roughly 260,000 distinct CDR3 sequences, about 9% seen once. Material: whole blood, obtained in connection with sensitization to the hapten diphenylcyclopropenone (DPC). These receptors were obtained from a woman between 35 and 50 years old with alopecia areata. Some clones in this sample may be carry-over from other donors' samples.

This clonotype has just a few counts. The V gene is TRBV25-1, the J gene TRBJ1-4, with D perhaps TRBD1 (5 bases). The CDR3 has 16 amino acids. The germline V and J ends were trimmed by 0 bases and 0 bases, with 8 bases remaining between them. Germline CDR1 and CDR2: MGHDK and SYGVNS. For the CDR3, the DNA is TGTGCCAGCAGTGAATATCAGGGCTCAACTAATGAAAAACTGTTTTTT. This codes for CASSEYQGSTNEKLFF.

This clonotype was detected only a few times. The chain employs TRBV28 and TRBJ2-3, with D maybe TRBD2 (6 bases). Germline V CDR1 and CDR2: MDHEN, SYDVKM. The CDR3 sequence is 14 residues long. Trimming shortened V by 10 bases and J by 1 base, and 15 bases separated the two germline ends. Written as DNA, the CDR3 is TGTGCCATCAAGGGACTCCTCGGCACAGATACGCAGTATTTT. The encoded protein is CAIKGLLGTDTQYF.

This clonotype appeared a few times. The rearrangement links TRBV28 to TRBJ2-1; 7 nucleotides line up with TRBD2. The germline V gene has CDR1 MDHEN and CDR2 SYDVKM. Germline trimming cut 4 bases from V and 5 bases from J; bases unmatched to any gene: 8. The CDR3 extends over 15 amino acids. The CDR3 DNA follows: TGTGCCAGCAGTTCTTTTCCTAGCGGAGACAATGAGCAGTTCTTC. Its translation is CASSSFPSGDNEQFF. Filled out from reference TRBV28 and TRBJ2-1, the complete variable domain reads DVKVTQSSRYLVKRTGEKVFLECVQDMDHENMFWYRQDPGLGLRLIYFSYDVKMKEKGDIPEGYSVSREKKERFSLILESASTNQTSMYLCASSSFPSGDNEQFFGPGTRLTVL.

This clonotype was counted between two and nine times. The chain has TRBV7-8 and TRBJ1-4, with D tentatively TRBD1 (6 bases). Between the trimmed V and J ends, which lost 4 bases and 2 bases, there was a span of 23 bases. CDR3 length: 19 amino acids. CDR1 SGHVS and CDR2 FQNEAQ come from the germline V gene. The CDR3 loop reads CASSSQGGGLFMTNEKLFF. The CDR3 nucleotides are TGTGCCAGCAGCTCCCAAGGCGGGGGGCTCTTTATGACTAATGAAAAACTGTTTTTT.

This chain connects TRBV27 to TRBJ1-1; D call uncertain. Germline V gene data show CDR1 as MNHEY and CDR2 as SMNVEV (reference sequence). The CDR3 is 13 residues long. V was trimmed by 5 bases and J by 5 bases, leaving 12 bases between them. CDR3 residues: CASSPPRGTEAFF. DNA of the CDR3: TGTGCCAGCAGTCCACCCCGGGGAACTGAAGCTTTCTTT.

The sample holds a few counts of this clonotype. The chain combines TRBV10-3 with TRBJ1-1, with 7 positions matching TRBD1. Per germline, CDR1 ENHRY and CDR2 SYGVKD. The V segment lost 4 bases and the J segment 6 bases; nucleotides outside the gene matches: 5. The CDR3 covers 13 residues. The CDR3 region is CAISGQGPPEAFF. CDR3 nucleotide sequence: TGTGCCATCAGTGGACAGGGTCCCCCTGAAGCTTTCTTT.

This clonotype has a handful of counts. The chain is built from TRBV5-1 and TRBJ2-2, with D possibly matching TRBD1 (5 bases). CDR1 SGHRS and CDR2 YFSETQ come from the germline V gene. Trimming removed 3 bases from V and 2 bases from J, with 11 bases in between. The CDR3 is 15 amino acids. The CDR3 region is CASSSDRPNTGELFF. CDR3 nucleotide sequence: TGCGCCAGCAGCTCTGACAGACCCAACACCGGGGAGCTGTTTTTT. Full variable domain (missing parts from reference TRBV5-1 and TRBJ2-2): KAGVTQTPRYLIKTRGQQVTLSCSPISGHRSVSWYQQTPGQGLQFLFEYFSETQRNKGNFPGRFSGRQFSNSRSEMNVSTLELGDSALYLCASSSDRPNTGELFFGEGSRLTVL.

This clonotype has a handful of counts. The V call is TRBV27, the J call TRBJ2-4, with 10 bases identical to TRBD2. The V gene end was trimmed by 3 bases and the J gene end by 7 bases; junction bases not matched to a gene: 6. This CDR3 is built from 15 residues. Germline CDR1 MNHEY, CDR2 SMNVEV (reference sequence). The CDR3 nucleotides are TGTGCCAGCAGTTTCGGAAGCGGGGGGGGCAACATTCAGTACTTC. Translated, it gives CASSFGSGGGNIQYF.

The chain joins TRBV12-3 or TRBV12-4 to TRBJ1-5, with D possibly matching TRBD1 (6 bases). V was pared by 5 bases and J by 5 bases, with 13 bases between. CDR3 size: 14 residues. The CDR3 nucleotides are TGTGCCAGCAGTCCCTCGGGGGGCTATCAGCCCCAGCATTTT. Its protein product is CASSPSGGYQPQHF.

This clonotype was recorded a few times. The chain is built from TRBV20-1 and TRBJ1-5, with D uncertain. Deletions cut 5 bases from V and 0 bases from J, with 11 bases between. The germline V gene has CDR1 DFQATT and CDR2 SNEGSKA (reference sequence). This CDR3 is 14 amino acids long. The CDR3 loop reads CSADRMGSNQPQHF. The CDR3 nucleotides read TGCAGTGCTGACCGAATGGGTAGCAATCAGCCCCAGCATTTT.

The V gene is TRBV14, the J gene TRBJ2-1, with D tentatively TRBD2 (5 bases). CDR1 and CDR2 (germline): SGHDN, FVKESK. The CDR3 contains 13 residues. The germline V and J ends were trimmed by 5 bases and 5 bases, with 10 bases remaining between them. CDR3 loop: CASSSGVNNEQFF. CDR3 DNA sequence: TGTGCCAGCAGCTCCGGGGTGAACAATGAGCAGTTCTTC.

This clonotype came up many times. The chain carries TRBV9 and TRBJ2-1, with 9 bases aligning to TRBD2. CDR3 length: 16 amino acids. Germline loops: CDR1 SGDLS, CDR2 YYNGEE. Trimming cost V 0 bases and J 4 bases; bases outside gene matches: 5. CDR3 sequence (DNA): TGTGCCAGCAGCGTAGCTAGCGGGATAGGGTACAATGAGCAGTTCTTC. It codes for CASSVASGIGYNEQFF.

This clonotype was seen a handful of times. The chain links TRBV11-2 to TRBJ2-2; the match to TRBD2 covers 11 bases. CDR1 and CDR2 (germline): SGHAT, FQNNGV. The J segment lost 2 bases and the V segment lost 6 bases, leaving 5 bases of the junction unmatched. CDR3 length: 16 residues. CDR3 DNA sequence: TGTGCCAGCAGGGCGGGACTAGCGGAAAACACCGGGGAGCTGTTTTTT. This encodes CASRAGLAENTGELFF.

This clonotype appeared a few times. The chain has TRBV2 and TRBJ2-1; TRBD2 matches at 8 bases. This CDR3 has 15 amino acids. Germline trimming cut 10 bases from V and 5 bases from J; bases unmatched to any gene: 13. Germline lookup yields CDR1 SNHLY and CDR2 FYNNEI. The CDR3 DNA follows: TGTGCCACCCGGACTAGCTCCCTACGCAACAATGAGCAGTTCTTC. Translating gives CATRTSSLRNNEQFF. The full variable domain, its missing parts supplied by reference TRBV2 and TRBJ2-1, is EPEVTQTPSHQVTQMGQEVILRCVPISNHLYFYWYRQILGQKVEFLVSFYNNEISEKSEIFDDQFSVERPDGSNFTLKIRSTKLEDSAMYFCATRTSSLRNNEQFFGPGTRLTVL.

This chain joins TRBV20-1 and TRBJ2-7, with 10 nucleotides matching TRBD2. V was clipped by 0 bases and J by 7 bases; unmatched bases: 9. This CDR3 is 15 amino acids long. CDR1 and CDR2 from the germline V gene are DFQATT and SNEGSKA (reference sequence). The chain's CDR3 is CSARDQREGLGEQYF. The CDR3 DNA follows: TGCAGTGCTAGAGATCAGCGGGAGGGCCTGGGGGAGCAGTACTTC.

This clonotype was seen more than once but under ten times. The CDR3 DNA reads as TGTGCCAGCAGCCAAGAAGGAGCGGACTCTGGAAACACCATATATTTT. This codes for CASSQEGADSGNTIYF. The chain employs TRBV4-2 and TRBJ1-3; D gene unclear. In germline, CDR1 is LGHNA, CDR2 YNFKEQ. The V end lost 0 bases, the J end lost 0 bases, and 9 bases lay between the germline ends. The CDR3 has 16 amino acids.

V and J are TRBV18 and TRBJ2-3; possibly TRBD1 for D (5 bases). Germline V gene data show CDR1 as KGHSH and CDR2 as LQKENI. The CDR3 has 17 residues. V was shortened by 6 bases and J by 1 base, with 20 bases between the two germline ends. The DNA for the CDR3 is TGTGCCAGCTCCCTGGCGATGGGGCTCGTCGGCACAGATACGCAGTATTTT. Encoded protein: CASSLAMGLVGTDTQYF.

The gene calls are TRBV7-6 and TRBJ2-1, with TRBD1 matching 8 bases. The CDR3 loop spans 14 amino acids. Germline values: CDR1 SGHVS, CDR2 FNYEAQ. The J segment lost 10 bases and the V segment lost 0 bases, leaving 5 bases of the junction unmatched. Written as DNA, the CDR3 is TGTGCCAGCAGCTTAGCGCACCAGGGGGCCGAGCAGTTCTTC. Residues: CASSLAHQGAEQFF.

This sequence joins TRBV2 and TRBJ2-3, with D unclear. This CDR3 region has 12 residues. CDR1 and CDR2 from the germline V gene are SNHLY and FYNNEI. Trimming removed 0 bases from V and 6 bases from J, with 4 bases in between. CDR3 amino acids: CASSEAWDTQYF. The CDR3, as DNA: TGTGCCAGCAGTGAAGCTTGGGATACGCAGTATTTT. The entire variable domain, with the rest obtained from reference TRBV2 and TRBJ2-3, is as follows: EPEVTQTPSHQVTQMGQEVILRCVPISNHLYFYWYRQILGQKVEFLVSFYNNEISEKSEIFDDQFSVERPDGSNFTLKIRSTKLEDSAMYFCASSEAWDTQYFGPGTRLTVL.

The chain uses TRBV2 and TRBJ1-2; D possibly corresponds to TRBD1 (5 bases). The CDR3 sequence is 15 residues long. Germline assignment: CDR1 SNHLY and CDR2 FYNNEI. The V end was cut by 4 bases, the J end by 0 bases, with 12 bases between. The CDR3 region is CASSVLQATNYGYTF. In DNA, the CDR3 is TGTGCCAGCAGTGTCTTACAGGCAACTAACTATGGCTACACCTTC.

The chain recombines TRBV12-3 or TRBV12-4 with TRBJ2-5; TRBD2 aligns across 15 bases. Trimming cost V 5 bases and J 4 bases; bases outside gene matches: 5. The CDR3 runs 16 residues. DNA for the CDR3: TGTGCCAGCAGTCCGCGGACTAGCGGGAGGGCAGAGACCCAGTACTTC. Protein sequence: CASSPRTSGRAETQYF.

This clonotype has a count of ten or more. The rearrangement uses TRBV12-3 or TRBV12-4 and TRBJ1-1; D is undetermined. V gave up 2 bases and J gave up 1 base, with 5 bases separating them. The CDR3 contains 13 residues. The CDR3 bases are TGTGCCAGCAGTTTACGGGGGAACACTGAAGCTTTCTTT. Translation gives CASSLRGNTEAFF.

In its sample, this clonotype was seen a few times. The chain uses TRBV27 and TRBJ2-3; D possibly corresponds to TRBD1 (5 bases). CDR1 is MNHEY, CDR2 SMNVEV, per germline (reference sequence). V gave up 5 bases and J gave up 4 bases, with 13 bases separating them. This CDR3 has 14 residues. The CDR3 DNA reads TGTGCCAGCAGTGAGCAGGGTGGTCCAGATACGCAGTATTTT. This sequence encodes CASSEQGGPDTQYF.

CDR3 coding DNA: TGCGCCAGCAGCCAAGACAGCACCAAAGAGACCCAGTACTTC. It yields the protein CASSQDSTKETQYF. V is TRBV4-3 and J is TRBJ2-5; D not certain. In germline, CDR1 is LGHNA, CDR2 YSLEER. The V and J ends lost 0 bases and 3 bases respectively, with 8 bases between them. The CDR3 contains 14 residues.

The chain joins TRBV7-9 to TRBJ1-4, with TRBD1 as a possible D gene (6 bases). Per the germline V gene, CDR1 is SEHNR and CDR2 is FQNEAQ (reference sequence). Between the trimmed V and J ends, which lost 5 bases and 6 bases, there was a span of 16 bases. The CDR3 has 15 residues. CDR3 in amino acids: CASSPLRGGDEKLFF. CDR3 coding DNA: TGTGCCAGCAGCCCCCTCAGGGGAGGGGATGAAAAACTGTTTTTT. The entire variable domain, with the rest obtained from reference TRBV7-9 and TRBJ1-4, is as follows: DTGVSQNPRHKITKRGQNVTFRCDPISEHNRLYWYRQTLGQGPEFLTYFQNEAQLEKSRLLSDRFSAERPKGSFSTLEIQRTEQGDSAMYLCASSPLRGGDEKLFFGSGTQLSVL.